Listed below are T cell receptor beta chains from one sample, sequenced in a study of radiotherapy plus CTLA-4 blockade in lung cancer. The table came from immunoSEQ multiplex PCR; TCRdb's copy has only in-frame clones and leaves some out. The sample has around 110,000 clones; about 80% are singletons. The sequencing here drew on peripheral blood, taken from a patient treated with radiotherapy plus ipilimumab. Source of these receptors: a human donor with non-small cell lung cancer that progressed on radiotherapy plus ipilimumab. Some clones in this sample may be carry-over from other donors' samples. The CDR3 runs from the conserved cysteine through the conserved F or W. The D gene is left open where the match is weak. Rows give clone size only sometimes, using once, few, many, or a class for an expanded clone.

size | J | V | D | CDR3 | DNA
NA | TRBJ1-2 | TRBV19 | TRBD1 | CASTDRGDGYTF | TGTGCCAGTACCGACAGGGGTGATGGCTACACCTTC
NA | TRBJ1-2 | TRBV28 | NA | CASSLLSWGYTF | TGTGCCAGCAGTTTGCTTTCGTGGGGCTACACCTTC
once | TRBJ2-7 | TRBV30 | NA | CAWNRAVEYEQYF | TGTGCCTGGAACAGGGCGGTAGAGTACGAGCAGTACTTC
NA | TRBJ1-4 | TRBV28 | NA | CASSFPGYNEKLFF | TGTGCCAGCAGTTTCCCGGGGTATAATGAAAAACTGTTTTTT
few | TRBJ1-6 | TRBV6-4 | NA | CASSETADNSPLHF | TGTGCCAGCAGTGAAACAGCTGATAATTCACCCCTCCACTTT
NA | TRBJ1-1 | TRBV18 | NA | CASSPIQNSEAFF | TGTGCCAGCTCACCAATACAGAATTCTGAAGCTTTCTTT
NA | TRBJ2-1 | TRBV7-8 | NA | CASSLGRNNERFF | TGTGCCAGCAGCTTAGGACGGAACAATGAGCGGTTCTTC
NA | TRBJ2-6 | TRBV5-1 | TRBD2 | CASSLAGGPNSGANVLTF | TGCGCCAGCAGCTTAGCGGGGGGACCTAACTCTGGGGCCAACGTCCTGACTTTC
NA | TRBJ1-5 | TRBV4-3 | NA | CASSQEIGQPQHF | TGCGCCAGCAGCCAAGAAATAGGTCAGCCCCAGCATTTT
NA | TRBJ1-2 | TRBV6-5 | NA | CASSYQYNLGYGYTF | TGTGCCAGCAGTTACCAATACAACTTAGGCTATGGCTACACCTTC
NA | TRBJ2-1 | TRBV4-1 | NA | CASSQVGGARRSYNEQFF | TGCGCCAGCAGCCAAGTTGGTGGGGCGAGAAGGTCCTACAATGAGCAGTTCTTC
NA | TRBJ2-5 | TRBV7-9 | TRBD2 | CASSGSGGAFRGRETQYF | TGTGCCAGCAGCGGTAGCGGGGGGGCCTTTCGAGGTCGAGAGACCCAGTACTTC
once | TRBJ1-2 | TRBV28 | NA | CASSLDNRGGYTF | TGTGCCAGCAGCTTGGACAATCGGGGAGGCTACACCTTC
NA | TRBJ2-7 | TRBV30 | NA | CAWNRDVAYEQYF | TGTGCCTGGAACAGGGACGTCGCCTACGAGCAGTACTTC
NA | TRBJ2-5 | TRBV11-3 | NA | CASSSPTGRPGLETQYF | TGTGCCAGCAGCTCACCCACGGGACGGCCAGGGTTGGAGACCCAGTACTTC
NA | TRBJ1-3 | TRBV14 | NA | CASSQGSPYSGNTIYF | TGTGCCAGCAGCCAGGGTAGCCCCTACTCTGGAAACACCATATATTTT
once | TRBJ2-1 | TRBV5-1 | TRBD1 | CASSLAGTGSYNEQFF | TGCGCCAGCAGCTTGGCCGGGACAGGGTCCTACAATGAGCAGTTCTTC
NA | TRBJ2-1 | TRBV5-5 | TRBD1 | CASSPSLQEGGWGEQFF | TGTGCCAGCAGCCCCTCACTACAGGAAGGGGGCTGGGGTGAGCAGTTCTTC
NA | TRBJ2-3 | TRBV5-1 | TRBD1 | CASSLGARGTDTQYF | TGCGCCAGCAGCCTGGGGGCCAGGGGGACAGATACGCAGTATTTT
NA | TRBJ2-5 | TRBV11-1 | NA | CASSLVVEEETQYF | TGTGCCAGCAGCTTAGTAGTGGAGGAGGAGACCCAGTACTTC
NA | TRBJ2-1 | TRBV27 | NA | CASRQDSYNEQFF | TGTGCCAGCAGACAAGACAGCTACAATGAGCAGTTCTTC
NA | TRBJ2-2 | TRBV7-6 | NA | CASSLGFAGNTGELFF | TGTGCCAGCAGCTTAGGGTTCGCGGGGAACACCGGGGAGCTGTTTTTT
NA | TRBJ2-7 | TRBV7-3 | TRBD2 | CASSLAGDSIYEQYF | TGTGCCAGCAGCTTAGCGGGGGACTCCATTTACGAGCAGTACTTC
NA | TRBJ1-2 | TRBV6-4 | NA | CASSDGAGQDYGYTF | TGTGCCAGCAGTGACGGGGCAGGGCAGGACTATGGCTACACCTTC
NA | TRBJ1-1 | TRBV5-4 | NA | CASSLSPEVNTEAFF | TGTGCCAGCAGCTTGTCCCCGGAGGTGAACACTGAAGCTTTCTTT
NA | TRBJ1-4 | TRBV2 | TRBD1 | CASSEGTGTKLFF | TGTGCCAGCAGTGAGGGGACAGGGACAAAACTGTTTTTT
NA | TRBJ2-7 | TRBV5-4 | TRBD1 | CASSYWTGNEQYF | TGTGCCAGCAGCTACTGGACAGGGAACGAGCAGTACTTC